The rows below give T cell receptor beta chains drawn from one sample of a study of T cell clones after liver transplantation. The assay was immunoSEQ multiplex PCR, and TCRdb's table has in-frame clones only and misses some. The sample has roughly 62,000 clones, around three quarters seen once; the top ten hold 2.8%. The specimen was CD4+ T cells from blood, collected at the roughly 15-month timepoint. The receptors here all came from a human patient who received a liver transplant. Some of the T cells may derive from the graft donor. Both conserved end residues are part of each CDR3.

V,J,CDR3
TRBV18,TRBJ2-2,CASSPLGEAGELFF
TRBV7-9,TRBJ2-3,CASSLVPNRGRGTDTQYF
TRBV6-6,TRBJ1-3,CASSLGGVSGNTIYF
TRBV5-1,TRBJ1-2,CASSQDGAVGYTF
TRBV7-2,TRBJ1-1,CASSLERQRAFF
TRBV10-2,TRBJ2-3,CASSAGSDTQYF
TRBV5-1,TRBJ2-5,CASSPDSGGPQYF
TRBV5-1,TRBJ1-4,CASSFGQGVGTNEKLFF
TRBV6-6,TRBJ1-5,CASSDRGYSNQPQHF
TRBV20-1,TRBJ2-1,CSAGEDNEQFF
TRBV4-1,TRBJ2-2,CASSHSAGLPTGELFF
TRBV5-6,TRBJ2-5,CASSLQYQETQYF
TRBV30,TRBJ1-1,CAWNKNTEAFF
TRBV19,TRBJ1-2,CASSKADRGYTF
TRBV7-9,TRBJ2-3,CASSLSSGGDTQYF
TRBV27,TRBJ1-6,CASSVGTGRRDSPLHF
TRBV10-2,TRBJ1-1,CASSTLQGTAEAFF
TRBV6-1,TRBJ1-2,CASRGSGGLRGYTF
TRBV28,TRBJ1-1,CASRVPGTKNTEAFF
TRBV10-3,TRBJ2-7,CAIGDSSYEQYF
TRBV19,TRBJ1-5,CASSDRQGLNQPQHF
TRBV2,TRBJ1-2,CASSELANYGYTF
TRBV7-8,TRBJ1-6,CASSLVGGTGERPDSPLHF
TRBV21-1,TRBJ1-1,CASNLGETEAFF
TRBV5-1,TRBJ1-4,CASSLGQGLYEKLFF
TRBV2,TRBJ1-1,CASIRTPHTEAFF
TRBV5-6,TRBJ1-3,CASSSTGTGGNTIYF
TRBV7-8,TRBJ2-1,CASSPMSVGTSTNEQFF
TRBV29-1,TRBJ2-7,CSAVTGGEQYF
TRBV2,TRBJ2-7,CAGGETTYEQYF
TRBV7-7,TRBJ2-2,CASSLDFETGELFF
TRBV2,TRBJ2-1,CASSETTSGHNEQFF
TRBV19,TRBJ2-3,CASSRSVESTDTQYF
TRBV6-1,TRBJ1-2,CASSDSGTGLGYTF
TRBV6-4,TRBJ2-4,CASSDSLGFVCRDIQYF
TRBV6-5,TRBJ1-1,CAGGRGPNTEAFF
TRBV5-4,TRBJ2-1,CASSFEAGGPRNEQFF
TRBV30,TRBJ2-3,CAWSLSGGTDTQYF
TRBV19,TRBJ1-2,CASMRQGANSNYGYTF
TRBV19,TRBJ1-5,CASSIAGYNQPQHF